Below are 31 T cell receptor beta chains sequenced from a single sample in a study of cytomegalovirus exposure and HLA in healthy donors. Researchers ran the PCR with 60 Vbeta and 13 Jbeta primers. Sequenced by immunoSEQ multiplex PCR; TCRdb stores in-frame clones only, minus some. The sample yields about 180,000 clones, 81% seen once. The specimen was PBMCs. These receptors were collected from a woman aged 25 to 39 in good health and CMV-seronegative.

V is TRBV28 and J is TRBJ2-4; the match to TRBD1 covers 12 bases. The CDR3 contains 14 residues. With 8 bases clipped from V and 12 bases from J, the junction kept 11 bases outside the gene matches. Germline loops: CDR1 MDHEN, CDR2 SYDVKM. CDR3 amino acids: CASGDRGLRLSQYF. Written as DNA, the CDR3 is TGTGCCAGCGGGGACAGGGGGCTTCGGCTAAGTCAGTACTTC. Complete variable domain (other parts from reference TRBV28 and TRBJ2-4): DVKVTQSSRYLVKRTGEKVFLECVQDMDHENMFWYRQDPGLGLRLIYFSYDVKMKEKGDIPEGYSVSREKKERFSLILESASTNQTSMYLCASGDRGLRLSQYFGAGTRLSVL.

This clone was counted a single time. The V and J genes are TRBV4-3 and TRBJ1-1; TRBD1 might be the D (5 bases). Germline lookup yields CDR1 LGHNA and CDR2 YSLEER. This CDR3 has 13 residues. Trimming pared 4 bases from V and 4 bases from J, leaving 10 bases between. The CDR3 region has the DNA TGCGCCAGCAGCCGACGGGGGGGCACTGAAGCTTTCTTT. This sequence encodes CASSRRGGTEAFF.

The rearrangement uses TRBV11-2 and TRBJ2-3; TRBD2 is a possible D gene (5 bases). The CDR3 has 16 amino acids. Trimming removed 5 bases from V and 1 base from J, with 16 bases in between. From germline, CDR1 is SGHAT and CDR2 FQNNGV. This CDR3 is CASSRHPDSRTDTQYF. The CDR3 DNA follows: TGTGCCAGCAGCCGACATCCGGACTCACGCACAGATACGCAGTATTTT.

The J gene is TRBJ2-4, the V gene TRBV5-8; D ambiguous. The germline V gene encodes CDR1 SGHTS and CDR2 YDEGEE. The CDR3 runs 14 residues. Trimming shortened V by 4 bases and J by 0 bases, and 8 bases separated the two germline ends. The CDR3 DNA reads TGTGCCAGCAGCCAACTCATAGCCAAAAACATTCAGTACTTC. It translates to CASSQLIAKNIQYF.

The DNA of the CDR3 is TGTGCCAGCAGCACCACACCCGGACTAGCGGGAGTAGAGACCCAGTACTTC. It encodes CASSTTPGLAGVETQYF. This chain joins TRBV21-1 and TRBJ2-5; the table's D call TRBD2 went unverified against the DNA. TRBV21-1 is noted as a pseudogene. The CDR3 is made up of 17 amino acids.

The gene calls are TRBV10-1 and TRBJ2-5, with unresolved D. The germline CDR1 and CDR2 sequences are WNHNN and SYGVQD (reference sequence). This CDR3 has 18 amino acids. V was pared by 3 bases and J by 1 base, with 21 bases between. The CDR3 coding sequence is TGCGCCAGCAGTGATGCGCGCGGCCATCATCTAGGCCAAGAGACCCAGTACTTC. Encoded protein: CASSDARGHHLGQETQYF.

The chain combines TRBV7-9 with TRBJ1-1, with a weak D call TRBD1 (6 bases). CDR3 length: 14 amino acids. Germline V gene sequence: CDR1 SEHNR, CDR2 FQNEAQ (reference sequence). The V gene lost 5 bases and the J gene lost 4 bases, with 14 bases spanning the gap. CDR3 sequence: CASSHGGAFTEAFF. The CDR3 DNA reads TGTGCCAGCAGCCATGGGGGGGCTTTCACTGAAGCTTTCTTT.

Only one count was recorded for this clone. V is TRBV11-2 and J is TRBJ2-1; D is perhaps TRBD1 (5 bases). This CDR3 comprises 14 residues. V lost 4 bases and J 8 bases, leaving 15 bases between the germline ends. CDR1 is SGHAT, CDR2 FQNNGV, per germline. This chain's CDR3 is CASSSFRRVDEQFF. CDR3 sequence (DNA): TGTGCCAGCAGCTCCTTCCGCAGGGTCGATGAGCAGTTCTTC.

The rearrangement links TRBV2 to TRBJ1-4; 8 bases match TRBD1. This CDR3 region has 15 residues. Germline-derived CDR1 and CDR2 are SNHLY and FYNNEI. The J segment lost 10 bases and the V segment lost 7 bases, leaving 14 bases of the junction unmatched. In DNA form, the CDR3 reads TGTGCCAGCAATACAGGACAGGGTATTAGTAGAAAACTGTTTTTT. This sequence encodes CASNTGQGISRKLFF.

This chain uses TRBV5-1 with TRBJ1-2; D is perhaps TRBD1 (6 bases). In germline, CDR1 is SGHRS, CDR2 YFSETQ. The CDR3 is made up of 16 amino acids. V lost 1 base and J 5 bases, leaving 18 bases between the germline ends. CDR3 sequence: CASSLWGGAEQYGYTF. The DNA of the CDR3 is TGCGCCAGCAGCTTGTGGGGGGGGGCAGAACAGTATGGCTACACCTTC. Full variable domain (rest looked up from reference TRBV5-1 and TRBJ1-2): KAGVTQTPRYLIKTRGQQVTLSCSPISGHRSVSWYQQTPGQGLQFLFEYFSETQRNKGNFPGRFSGRQFSNSRSEMNVSTLELGDSALYLCASSLWGGAEQYGYTFGSGTRLTVV.

This clone was counted between two and nine times. The J gene is TRBJ1-5, the V gene TRBV7-8; 9 nucleotides match TRBD1. With V trimmed by 5 bases and J by 7 bases, 3 bases remained unmatched. Germline CDR1 is SGHVS and CDR2 is FQNEAQ. This CDR3 comprises 13 residues. The CDR3 DNA sequence: TGTGCCAGCAGCCGGGACAGGGAACAGCCCCAGCATTTT. Protein product: CASSRDREQPQHF.

This clone was seen more than once but under ten times. The chain has TRBV11-2 and TRBJ1-3; TRBD1 might be the D (6 bases). This CDR3 is built from 17 residues. CDR1 is SGHAT, CDR2 FQNNGV, per germline. V shed 4 bases and J shed 10 bases, with 26 bases lying between them. In nucleotides, the CDR3 is TGTGCCAGCAGCTCCGCGACAGGACGGAATGCAAAGGGGACCATATATTTT. It translates to CASSSATGRNAKGTIYF.

This chain joins TRBV9 and TRBJ1-4; TRBD1 aligns across 7 bases. J gave up 6 bases and V 4 bases, and 9 bases lay outside the gene matches. The V gene's germline CDR1 is SGDLS and CDR2 YYNGEE. This CDR3 spans 15 amino acids. CDR3 region: CASSRFTGDDEKLFF. The CDR3 DNA follows: TGTGCCAGCAGCCGATTCACAGGGGATGATGAAAAACTGTTTTTT. Looking up the rest from reference TRBV9 and TRBJ1-4 gives the full variable domain: DSGVTQTPKHLITATGQRVTLRCSPRSGDLSVYWYQQSLDQGLQFLIQYYNGEERAKGNILERFSAQQFPDLHSELNLSSLELGDSALYFCASSRFTGDDEKLFFGSGTQLSVL.

J is TRBJ2-1 and V is TRBV7-9; TRBD1 is a possible D gene (6 bases). V lost 5 bases, J lost 9 bases, and 23 bases lay in between. Germline CDR1 reads SEHNR; CDR2 reads FQNEAQ (reference sequence). CDR3 length: 16 amino acids. CDR3 sequence reads: CASSPTRGRALGEQFF. The CDR3 region has the DNA TGTGCCAGCAGCCCCACCAGGGGCAGGGCCTTGGGTGAGCAGTTCTTC.

CDR3 sequence: CASSLSGSRSYNEQFF. CDR3 sequence (DNA): TGTGCCAGCAGCTTATCGGGAAGCCGTTCCTACAATGAGCAGTTCTTC. V and J are TRBV7-8 and TRBJ2-1, with a tentative D call TRBD2 (5 bases). V gave up 2 bases and J gave up 1 base, with 12 bases separating them. Germline V lookup: CDR1 SGHVS, CDR2 FQNEAQ. This CDR3 is 16 amino acids long.

This sequence joins TRBV28 and TRBJ2-3; D ambiguous. Germline V gene lookup returns CDR1 MDHEN and CDR2 SYDVKM. The CDR3 contains 16 residues. V shed 2 bases and J shed 0 bases, with 12 bases lying between them. CDR3 DNA sequence: TGTGCCAGCAGTTTAATAGCCAGCCCTAGCACAGATACGCAGTATTTT. It yields the protein CASSLIASPSTDTQYF. Using reference TRBV28 and TRBJ2-3 for the parts outside the CDR3, the full variable domain is DVKVTQSSRYLVKRTGEKVFLECVQDMDHENMFWYRQDPGLGLRLIYFSYDVKMKEKGDIPEGYSVSREKKERFSLILESASTNQTSMYLCASSLIASPSTDTQYFGPGTRLTVL.

This clone came up once. The rearrangement uses TRBV5-1 and TRBJ1-4; a weak D match, TRBD1 (6 bases). This CDR3 has 14 amino acids. Trimming removed 8 bases from V and 5 bases from J, with 16 bases in between. CDR1 is SGHRS, CDR2 YFSETQ, per germline. The CDR3 sequence: CASKLGQRNEKLFF. The DNA for the CDR3 is TGCGCCAGTAAACTAGGACAGAGAAATGAAAAACTGTTTTTT.

V gene TRBV5-1 combines with J gene TRBJ2-5, with 7 bases that match TRBD1. The end of the DNA fits TRBJ2-7 better, so the J call may be wrong. In germline, CDR1 is SGHRS, CDR2 YFSETQ. The CDR3 spans 15 residues. The CDR3 here is CASSATRDRYYEQYF. Written as DNA, the CDR3 is TGCGCCAGCAGCGCAACCCGGGACAGATACTACGAGCAGTACTTC.

The V gene is TRBV4-3, the J gene TRBJ2-1; D call uncertain. V lost 0 bases and J 0 bases, leaving 6 bases between the germline ends. Germline V CDR1 and CDR2: LGHNA, YSLEER. The CDR3 is made up of 15 amino acids. The CDR3 DNA sequence: TGCGCCAGCAGCCAAGACTGGAGCTCCTACAATGAGCAGTTCTTC. Protein product: CASSQDWSSYNEQFF.

This chain uses TRBV27 with TRBJ1-1; tentatively, D is TRBD1 (5 bases). Trimming cost V 0 bases and J 1 base, with 9 bases left between them. CDR3 length: 15 amino acids. In germline, CDR1 is MNHEY, CDR2 SMNVEV (reference sequence). The CDR3 is CASSLSRQGNTEAFF. CDR3 nucleotides: TGTGCCAGCAGTTTATCGAGGCAGGGGAACACTGAAGCTTTCTTT.

This clone was seen a few times. The V and J genes are TRBV6-6 and TRBJ2-1; the D is unclear. The CDR3 is made up of 12 amino acids. Trimming cost V 2 bases and J 8 bases, with 7 bases left between them. CDR1 and CDR2 (germline): MNHNY, SVGAGI (reference sequence). CDR3 sequence: CASSYTSYEQFF. DNA for the CDR3: TGTGCCAGCAGTTACACGAGTTATGAGCAGTTCTTC.

The rearrangement links TRBV28 to TRBJ1-2; D uncertain. Trimming pared 2 bases from V and 4 bases from J, leaving 8 bases between. The CDR3 is 13 residues long. The germline gives CDR1 MDHEN, CDR2 SYDVKM. The CDR3 sequence is CASSLGGFYGYTF. CDR3 coding DNA: TGTGCCAGCAGTTTAGGAGGGTTCTATGGCTACACCTTC.

The chain is built from TRBV5-1 and TRBJ2-3, with a possible D match to TRBD2 (6 bases). Trimming removed 4 bases from V and 5 bases from J, with 20 bases in between. The CDR3 has 16 amino acids. Germline CDR1 reads SGHRS; CDR2 reads YFSETQ. The CDR3 bases are TGCGCCAGCAGCATTTGGGGGGAGGCGTTTGGAGATACGCAGTATTTT. Its translation: CASSIWGEAFGDTQYF.

The chain joins TRBV5-1 to TRBJ1-2, with 7 bases fitting TRBD1. Germline lookup yields CDR1 SGHRS and CDR2 YFSETQ. The CDR3 length is 13 residues. The junction had 8 bases not matched to a gene; V was cut back by 4 bases and J by 8 bases. CDR3 amino acids: CASSPDRVGGYTF. The CDR3 DNA reads TGCGCCAGCAGCCCAGACAGGGTAGGCGGCTACACCTTC.

The gene calls are TRBV30 and TRBJ1-5, with TRBD1 matching over 8 bases. Trimming at V came to 3 bases and at J to 6 bases, leaving 10 bases not matched to a gene. There are 15 residues in the CDR3. The germline CDR1 and CDR2 sequences are GTSNPN and SVGIG (reference sequence). CDR3 sequence reads: CAWSGSGQGSQPQHF. The CDR3 DNA sequence: TGTGCCTGGAGCGGGAGCGGACAGGGTAGTCAGCCCCAGCATTTT.

This chain joins TRBV27 and TRBJ1-5; D possibly corresponds to TRBD1 (5 bases). Germline assignment: CDR1 MNHEY and CDR2 SMNVEV (reference sequence). This CDR3 is built from 15 residues. Trimming removed 7 bases from V and 0 bases from J, with 13 bases in between. The CDR3 protein is CASKQTGYSNQPQHF. The CDR3 DNA sequence: TGTGCCAGCAAACAAACAGGCTATAGCAATCAGCCCCAGCATTTT.

This rearrangement joins TRBV19 to TRBJ1-6; D is uncertain. The CDR3 has 14 residues. CDR1 is LNHDA and CDR2 is SQIVND in the germline V gene (reference sequence). V lost 4 bases to trimming and J lost 3 bases, with 7 bases between them. CDR3 region: CASSRVNYNSPLHF. DNA for the CDR3: TGTGCCAGTAGTAGAGTCAACTATAATTCACCCCTCCACTTT. Based on the CDR3 plus reference TRBV19 and TRBJ1-6, the full variable domain is DGGITQSPKYLFRKEGQNVTLSCEQNLNHDAMYWYRQDPGQGLRLIYYSQIVNDFQKGDIAEGYSVSREKKESFPLTVTSAQKNPTAFYLCASSRVNYNSPLHFGNGTRLTVT.

As concerns this clone: Other nucleotide sequences from this sample produce the same CDR3. The genes are TRBV2 and TRBJ2-1, with TRBD1 matching over 7 bases. V shed 3 bases, J shed 0 bases, and the junction held 2 bases outside the gene matches. This CDR3 has 15 amino acids. Per the germline V gene, CDR1 is SNHLY and CDR2 is FYNNEI. The CDR3 DNA sequence: TGTGCCAGCAGTGACGACAGGGCCTCCTACAATGAGCAGTTCTTC. Protein: CASSDDRASYNEQFF. Full variable domain (rest looked up from reference TRBV2 and TRBJ2-1): EPEVTQTPSHQVTQMGQEVILRCVPISNHLYFYWYRQILGQKVEFLVSFYNNEISEKSEIFDDQFSVERPDGSNFTLKIRSTKLEDSAMYFCASSDDRASYNEQFFGPGTRLTVL.

The V gene is TRBV5-1, the J gene TRBJ2-2; D unclear. The CDR3 has 16 amino acids. V lost 0 bases and J lost 3, with 12 bases in between. Germline V lookup: CDR1 SGHRS, CDR2 YFSETQ. CDR3 sequence reads: CASSLAGSGYTGELFF. The CDR3, as DNA: TGCGCCAGCAGCTTGGCGGGTAGTGGGTACACCGGGGAGCTGTTTTTT.

The CDR3 bases are TGTGCCAGCAGCGCGAGAGGGAGCGAGCAGTACTTC. Translation: CASSARGSEQYF. The V and J genes are TRBV9 and TRBJ2-7; perhaps TRBD2 as D (5 bases). This CDR3 spans 12 amino acids. CDR1 is SGDLS, CDR2 YYNGEE, per germline. Trimming shortened V by 3 bases and J by 6 bases, and 10 bases separated the two germline ends.

The chain combines TRBV18 with TRBJ2-1, with TRBD2 identical over 10 bases. Germline CDR1 is KGHSH and CDR2 is LQKENI. V trimming: 2 bases; J trimming: 8 bases; junction bases outside the gene matches: 6. The CDR3 runs to 15 residues. CDR3 sequence: CASSPASGSAYEQFF. The CDR3 DNA follows: TGTGCCAGCTCACCAGCTAGCGGGAGTGCGTATGAGCAGTTCTTC.